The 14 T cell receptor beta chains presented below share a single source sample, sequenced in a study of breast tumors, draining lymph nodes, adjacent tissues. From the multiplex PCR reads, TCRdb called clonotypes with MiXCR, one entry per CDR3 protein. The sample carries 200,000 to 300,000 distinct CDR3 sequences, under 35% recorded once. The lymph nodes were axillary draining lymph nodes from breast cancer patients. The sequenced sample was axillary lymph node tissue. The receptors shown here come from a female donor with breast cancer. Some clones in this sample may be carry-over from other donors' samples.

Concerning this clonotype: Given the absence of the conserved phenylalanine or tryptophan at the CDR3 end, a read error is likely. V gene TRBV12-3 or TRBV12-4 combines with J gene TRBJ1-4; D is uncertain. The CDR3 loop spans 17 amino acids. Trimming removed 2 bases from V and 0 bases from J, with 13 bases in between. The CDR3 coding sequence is TGTGCCAGCAGTTTATCGCGCCCGGGGACAACTAATGAAAAACTGTTTCTT. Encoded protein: CASSLSRPGTTNEKLFL.

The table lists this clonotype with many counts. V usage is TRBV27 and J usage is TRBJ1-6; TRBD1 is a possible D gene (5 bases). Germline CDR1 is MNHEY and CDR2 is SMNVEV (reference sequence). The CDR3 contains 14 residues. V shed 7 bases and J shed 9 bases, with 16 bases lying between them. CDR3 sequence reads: CASTDRGVASPLHF. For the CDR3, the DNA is TGTGCCAGCACTGACAGAGGTGTAGCTTCACCCCTCCACTTT.

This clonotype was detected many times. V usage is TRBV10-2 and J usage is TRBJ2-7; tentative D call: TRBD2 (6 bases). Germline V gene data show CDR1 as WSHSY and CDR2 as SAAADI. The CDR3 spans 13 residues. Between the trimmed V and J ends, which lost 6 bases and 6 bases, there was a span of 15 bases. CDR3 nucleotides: TGCGCCAGCAGGAGGCTAGCGCTCGGCGAGCAGTACTTC. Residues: CASRRLALGEQYF.

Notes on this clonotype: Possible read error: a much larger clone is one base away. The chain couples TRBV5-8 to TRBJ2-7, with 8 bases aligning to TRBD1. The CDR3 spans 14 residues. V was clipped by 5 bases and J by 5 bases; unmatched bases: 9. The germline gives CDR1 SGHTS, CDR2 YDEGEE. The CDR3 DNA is TGTGCCAGCAGACAGACAGGGGCCAGCCACGAGCAGTACTTC. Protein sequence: CASRQTGASHEQYF.

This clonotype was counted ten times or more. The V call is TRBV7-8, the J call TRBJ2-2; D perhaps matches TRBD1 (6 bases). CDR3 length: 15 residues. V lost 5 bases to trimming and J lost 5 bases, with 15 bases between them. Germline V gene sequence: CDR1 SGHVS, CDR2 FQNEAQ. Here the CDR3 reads CASSQNTRGTGELFF. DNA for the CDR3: TGTGCCAGCAGCCAAAATACAAGGGGGACCGGGGAGCTGTTTTTT. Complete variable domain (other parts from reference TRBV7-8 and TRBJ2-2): GAGVSQSPRYKVAKRGQDVALRCDPISGHVSLFWYQQALGQGPEFLTYFQNEAQLDKSGLPSDRFFAERPEGSVSTLKIQRTQQEDSAVYLCASSQNTRGTGELFFGEGSRLTVL.

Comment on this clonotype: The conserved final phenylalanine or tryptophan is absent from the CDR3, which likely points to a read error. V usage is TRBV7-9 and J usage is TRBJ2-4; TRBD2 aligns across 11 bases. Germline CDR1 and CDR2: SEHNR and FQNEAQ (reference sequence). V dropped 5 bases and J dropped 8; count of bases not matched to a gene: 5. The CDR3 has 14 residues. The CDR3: CASSRLAGRDIQYL. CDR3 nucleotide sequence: TGTGCCAGCAGCCGACTAGCGGGAAGGGACATTCAGTACCTC.

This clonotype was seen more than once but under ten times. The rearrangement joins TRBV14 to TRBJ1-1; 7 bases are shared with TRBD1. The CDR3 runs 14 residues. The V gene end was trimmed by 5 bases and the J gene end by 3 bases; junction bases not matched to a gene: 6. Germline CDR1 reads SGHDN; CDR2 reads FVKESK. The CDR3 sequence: CASSGRDRHTEAFF. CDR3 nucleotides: TGTGCCAGCAGCGGCCGGGACAGACACACTGAAGCTTTCTTT.

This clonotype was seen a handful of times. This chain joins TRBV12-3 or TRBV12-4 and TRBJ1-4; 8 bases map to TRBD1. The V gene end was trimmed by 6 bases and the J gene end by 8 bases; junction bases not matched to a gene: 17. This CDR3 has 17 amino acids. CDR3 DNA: TGTGCCAGCAGCCACCAATCTACAGGGGGGGGAAGCGAAAAACTGTTTTTT. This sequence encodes CASSHQSTGGGSEKLFF.

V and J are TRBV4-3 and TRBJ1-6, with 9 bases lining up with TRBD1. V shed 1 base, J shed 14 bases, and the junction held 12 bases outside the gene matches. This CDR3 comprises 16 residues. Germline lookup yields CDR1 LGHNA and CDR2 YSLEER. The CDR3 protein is CASSQGDRGDRSALHF. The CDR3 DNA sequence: TGCGCCAGCAGCCAAGGTGACAGGGGGGACCGATCAGCCCTCCACTTT.

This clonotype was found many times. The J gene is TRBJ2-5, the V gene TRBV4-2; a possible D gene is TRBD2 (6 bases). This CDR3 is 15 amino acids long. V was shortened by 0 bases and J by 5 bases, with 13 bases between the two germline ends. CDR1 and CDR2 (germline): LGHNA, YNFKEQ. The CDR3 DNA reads TGTGCCAGCAGCCAAGATCCCGGCGGGATTGAGACCCAGTACTTC. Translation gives CASSQDPGGIETQYF.

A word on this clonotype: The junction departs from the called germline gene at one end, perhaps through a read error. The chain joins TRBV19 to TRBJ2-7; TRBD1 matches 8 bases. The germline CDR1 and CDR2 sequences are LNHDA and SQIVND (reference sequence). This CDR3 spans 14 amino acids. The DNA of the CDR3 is TGTGCCTGGAGTGTAGGGACAGGACCCTACGAAGCATTCTTC. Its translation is CAWSVGTGPYEAFF. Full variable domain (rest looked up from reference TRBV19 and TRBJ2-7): DGGITQSPKYLFRKEGQNVTLSCEQNLNHDAMYWYRQDPGQGLRLIYYSQIVNDFQKGDIAEGYSVSREKKESFPLTVTSAQKNPTAFYLCAWSVGTGPYEAFFGPGTRLTVT.

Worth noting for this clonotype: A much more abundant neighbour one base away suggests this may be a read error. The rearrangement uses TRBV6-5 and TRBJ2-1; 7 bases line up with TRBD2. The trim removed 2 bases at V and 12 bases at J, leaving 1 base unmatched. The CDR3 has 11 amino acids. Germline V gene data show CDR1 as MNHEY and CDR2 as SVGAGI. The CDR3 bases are TGTGCCAGCAGTTACGCGGGAGTGCAGTTCTTC. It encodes CASSYAGVQFF.

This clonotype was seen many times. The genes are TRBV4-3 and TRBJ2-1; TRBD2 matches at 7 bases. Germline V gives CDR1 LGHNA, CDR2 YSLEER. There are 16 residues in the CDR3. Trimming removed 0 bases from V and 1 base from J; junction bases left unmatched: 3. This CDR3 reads CASSQDLAVSYNEQFF. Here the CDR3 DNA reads TGCGCCAGCAGCCAAGATCTAGCGGTTTCCTACAATGAGCAGTTCTTC.

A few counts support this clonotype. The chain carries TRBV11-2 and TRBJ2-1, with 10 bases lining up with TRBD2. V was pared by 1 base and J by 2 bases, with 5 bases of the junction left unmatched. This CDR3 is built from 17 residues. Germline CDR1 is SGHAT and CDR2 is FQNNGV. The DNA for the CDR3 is TGTGCCAGCAGCTTAGGTGTAGCGGGAGGCCCCTACAATGAGCAGTTCTTC. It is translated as CASSLGVAGGPYNEQFF. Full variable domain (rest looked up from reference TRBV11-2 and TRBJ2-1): EAGVAQSPRYKIIEKRQSVAFWCNPISGHATLYWYQQILGQGPKLLIQFQNNGVVDDSQLPKDRFSAERLKGVDSTLKIQPAKLEDSAVYLCASSLGVAGGPYNEQFFGPGTRLTVL.